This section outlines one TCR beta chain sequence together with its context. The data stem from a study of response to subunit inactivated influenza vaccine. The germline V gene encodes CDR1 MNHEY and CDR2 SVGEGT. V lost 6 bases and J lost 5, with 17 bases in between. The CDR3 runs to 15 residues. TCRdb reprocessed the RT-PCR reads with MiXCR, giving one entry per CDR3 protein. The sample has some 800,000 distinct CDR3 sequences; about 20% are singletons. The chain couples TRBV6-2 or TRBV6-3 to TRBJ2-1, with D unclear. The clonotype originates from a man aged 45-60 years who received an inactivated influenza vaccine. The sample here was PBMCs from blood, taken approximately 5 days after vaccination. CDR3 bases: TGTGCCAGCAGCAGGATAGAGGCGGTAAACAATGAGCAGTTCTTC. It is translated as CASSRIEAVNNEQFF.